This T cell receptor (beta chain) was identified during a study of T cell repertoires in cytomegalovirus infection. Findings and caveats of the study: HLA-C-restricted CMV clonotypes gave the most frequent clonotype in two of eight donors.

Germline CDR1 is LGHNA and CDR2 is YSLEER. The CDR3 has 13 amino acids. Trimming took off 4 bases at V and 10 bases at J, with 14 bases between the two ends. Points on this clonotype: Its target is not known.

MiXCR was run by TCRdb on the reads, yielding one entry per CDR3 protein. The table records some 590,000 distinct CDR3 sequences, roughly 43% of them present only once. This clonotype originated in a human donor in good health (CMV status not recorded). Some clones in this sample may be carry-over from other donors' samples. The gene calls are TRBV4-3 and TRBJ1-3; D gene unclear. Specimen: cultured PBMCs, collected from culture after CMV antigen stimulation. CDR3 region: CASSPYKAETIYF. The CDR3 nucleotides are TGCGCCAGCAGCCCCTACAAGGCCGAAACCATATATTTT.